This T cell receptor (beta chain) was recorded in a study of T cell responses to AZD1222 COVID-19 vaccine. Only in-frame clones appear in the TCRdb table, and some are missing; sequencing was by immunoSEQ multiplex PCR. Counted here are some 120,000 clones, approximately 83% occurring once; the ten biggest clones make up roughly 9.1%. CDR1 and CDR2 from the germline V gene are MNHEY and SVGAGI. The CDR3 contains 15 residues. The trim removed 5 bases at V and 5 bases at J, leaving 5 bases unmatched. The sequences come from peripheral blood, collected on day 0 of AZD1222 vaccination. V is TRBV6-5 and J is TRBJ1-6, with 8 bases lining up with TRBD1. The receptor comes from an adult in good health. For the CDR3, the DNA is TGTGCCAGCAGTCACGGACAGGGCGATAATTCACCCCTCCACTTT. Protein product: CASSHGQGDNSPLHF.